Sequencing of this T cell receptor (beta chain) was carried out in a study of blood T cell repertoires in COVID-19. Study context: PBMCs, B-cell-depleted T cells, or T cells provided the cDNA or gDNA that made up the material.

Trimming cost V 2 bases and J 1 base, with 10 bases left between them. The CDR3 spans 15 residues. Germline V gene lookup returns CDR1 SGHRS and CDR2 YFSETQ. Assay: immunoSEQ multiplex PCR; the TCRdb copy retains only in-frame clones and omits some. The sample has around 190,000 clones, 70% to 90% seen once. The specimen was peripheral blood. The V call is TRBV5-1, the J call TRBJ2-1, with D tentatively TRBD2 (7 bases). The TCR comes from a man aged 50-59 years with COVID-19, enrolled during active disease. This CDR3 is CASSFGGQSYNEQFF. The CDR3 DNA reads TGCGCCAGCAGCTTCGGGGGGCAGTCCTACAATGAGCAGTTCTTC.